What follows are 26 T cell receptor beta chains derived from one specimen sequenced in a study of blood T cell repertoires in COVID-19. The repertoire was sequenced with immunoSEQ multiplex PCR; TCRdb's copy has only in-frame clones and lacks some. The table lists approximately 280,000 clones, 75% to 90% of them singletons, with 11% in the top ten. Sequenced material: peripheral blood. These receptors were collected from a woman in her seventies with acute or convalescent COVID-19.

This clone was seen just once. CDR3 sequence reads: CASSVGSRRGAYEQYF. The CDR3 DNA is TGTGCCAGCAGCGTAGGGTCGCGGCGGGGTGCTTACGAGCAGTACTTC. J is TRBJ2-7 and V is TRBV9; possibly TRBD2 for D (6 bases). CDR3 length: 16 residues. Germline CDR1 and CDR2: SGDLS and YYNGEE. V gave up 0 bases and J gave up 4 bases, with 17 bases separating them. Full variable domain (missing parts from reference TRBV9 and TRBJ2-7): DSGVTQTPKHLITATGQRVTLRCSPRSGDLSVYWYQQSLDQGLQFLIQYYNGEERAKGNILERFSAQQFPDLHSELNLSSLELGDSALYFCASSVGSRRGAYEQYFGPGTRLTVT.

With regard to this clone: Other nucleotide sequences from this sample produce the same CDR3. V is TRBV5-4 and J is TRBJ2-5; TRBD1 might be the D (5 bases). The CDR3 contains 12 residues. The V and J ends lost 5 bases and 1 base respectively, with 6 bases between them. CDR1 and CDR2 from the germline V gene are SGHNT and YYREEE (reference sequence). The CDR3 region is CASSDSQETQYF. CDR3 nucleotides: TGTGCCAGCAGTGACAGCCAAGAGACCCAGTACTTC.

J is TRBJ1-2 and V is TRBV14; the D gene is possibly TRBD1 (5 bases). This CDR3 region has 13 residues. Trimming cost V 4 bases and J 5 bases, with 11 bases left between them. Per germline, CDR1 SGHDN and CDR2 FVKESK. The CDR3 bases are TGTGCCAGCAGCCCAGAGGGGAGATATGGCTACACCTTC. Translated: CASSPEGRYGYTF.

The chain has TRBV11-3 and TRBJ1-1, with D maybe TRBD1 (6 bases). CDR3 size: 12 residues. V lost 4 bases and J lost 7, with 10 bases in between. Germline values: CDR1 SGHNT, CDR2 YENEEA. CDR3 region: CASSSVGGEAFF. CDR3 in DNA: TGTGCCAGCAGCTCCGTAGGGGGTGAAGCTTTCTTT.

This clone was recorded a few times. The CDR3 DNA sequence: TGTGCCAGCAGCTACAGGGTTGAGGGGGAGCTGTTTTTT. Amino acid sequence: CASSYRVEGELFF. The chain links TRBV7-8 to TRBJ2-2, with a weak D call TRBD1 (6 bases). CDR1 SGHVS and CDR2 FQNEAQ come from the germline V gene. The CDR3 consists of 13 residues. The V end lost 4 bases, the J end lost 8 bases, and 11 bases lay between the germline ends.

The chain is built from TRBV6-5 and TRBJ1-6; D unclear. The germline V gene encodes CDR1 MNHEY and CDR2 SVGAGI. V was shortened by 8 bases and J by 1 base, with 6 bases between the two germline ends. This CDR3 contains 13 residues. The DNA of the CDR3 is TGTGCCAGCCGAGGATCCTATAATTCACCCCTCCACTTT. This gives the protein CASRGSYNSPLHF.

This clone was counted a few times. CDR3 DNA: TGTGCCAGCAGTGTTAAGAACACTGAAGCTTTCTTT. Residues: CASSVKNTEAFF. V usage is TRBV2 and J usage is TRBJ1-1; no firm D call. Trimming left V 4 bases short and J 1 base short, with 4 bases between. Germline V CDR1 and CDR2: SNHLY, FYNNEI. The CDR3 contains 12 residues.

V usage is TRBV7-6 and J usage is TRBJ1-2; D is ambiguous. The CDR3 sequence is 12 residues long. V was pared by 4 bases and J by 8 bases, with 11 bases between. Germline loops: CDR1 SGHVS, CDR2 FNYEAQ. The CDR3 DNA follows: TGTGCCAGCAGCTCGGGCGGCGGGGGCTACACCTTC. Translating gives CASSSGGGGYTF.

This clone was counted a few times. The CDR3 here is CASSLLLTGSYEQYF. CDR3 nucleotides: TGTGCCAGCAGCTTGCTTCTCACCGGCTCCTACGAGCAGTACTTC. V and J are TRBV21-1 and TRBJ2-7; the D call in the table, TRBD2, was not verified against the DNA. TRBV21-1 is a pseudogene. The CDR3 extends over 15 amino acids.

The V gene is TRBV2, the J gene TRBJ2-5; 7 nucleotides align to TRBD1. The V gene end was trimmed by 6 bases and the J gene end by 4 bases; junction bases not matched to a gene: 5. Germline CDR1 reads SNHLY; CDR2 reads FYNNEI. The CDR3 extends over 13 amino acids. The CDR3 DNA is TGTGCCAGCAGCCTTAACAGGGGAGAGACCCAGTACTTC. As protein: CASSLNRGETQYF.

This chain joins TRBV5-4 and TRBJ1-3; D possibly corresponds to TRBD1 (6 bases). Trimming pared 6 bases from V and 0 bases from J, leaving 16 bases between. This CDR3 spans 16 amino acids. Germline V gene lookup returns CDR1 SGHNT and CDR2 YYREEE (reference sequence). The CDR3: CASTHKDSSSGNTIYF. CDR3 DNA: TGTGCCAGCACTCACAAGGACAGCTCCTCTGGAAACACCATATATTTT.

This clone was counted once. CDR3 sequence: CASSLAGSGAEAFF. DNA of the CDR3: TGCGCCAGCAGCTTGGCCGGGTCAGGGGCTGAAGCTTTCTTT. The chain joins TRBV5-1 to TRBJ1-1, with D tentatively TRBD1 (6 bases). CDR3 length equals 14 residues. CDR1 is SGHRS, CDR2 YFSETQ, per germline. Trimming took off 0 bases at V and 6 bases at J, with 12 bases between the two ends.

The J gene is TRBJ2-2, the V gene TRBV19; D gene uncertain. The CDR3 has 12 amino acids. Trimming pared 7 bases from V and 6 bases from J, leaving 9 bases between. Germline CDR1 LNHDA, CDR2 SQIVND (reference sequence). The CDR3 DNA reads TGTGCCAGTATGCCCCTAGCCGGGGAGCTGTTTTTT. This translates into CASMPLAGELFF. Full variable domain (remainder filled in from reference TRBV19 and TRBJ2-2): DGGITQSPKYLFRKEGQNVTLSCEQNLNHDAMYWYRQDPGQGLRLIYYSQIVNDFQKGDIAEGYSVSREKKESFPLTVTSAQKNPTAFYLCASMPLAGELFFGEGSRLTVL.

The chain couples TRBV11-2 to TRBJ2-5, with D maybe TRBD1 (6 bases). CDR1 is SGHAT and CDR2 is FQNNGV in the germline V gene. Trimming took off 2 bases at V and 1 base at J, with 11 bases between the two ends. The CDR3 sequence is 15 residues long. The CDR3 loop reads CASSLSWTVQETQYF. The DNA of the CDR3 is TGTGCCAGCAGCTTAAGTTGGACAGTCCAAGAGACCCAGTACTTC.

The chain joins TRBV1 to TRBJ2-2; the D call of TRBD2 is as the table states it, not checked on the DNA. TRBV1 is given as a pseudogene. The length of the CDR3 is 12 residues. Here the CDR3 DNA reads TGCACCAGCACACTCATCACCGGGGAGCTGTTTTTT. This translates into CTSTLITGELFF.

This chain joins TRBV7-8 and TRBJ1-1, with TRBD1 matching 11 bases. With 5 bases clipped from V and 4 bases from J, the junction kept 9 bases outside the gene matches. This CDR3 is built from 16 residues. From germline, CDR1 is SGHVS and CDR2 FQNEAQ. CDR3 amino acids: CASSHISGTGGTEAFF. CDR3 nucleotides: TGTGCCAGCAGCCACATCTCCGGGACAGGGGGCACTGAAGCTTTCTTT.

The V and J genes are TRBV4-2 and TRBJ2-1, with 13 positions matching TRBD2. Germline CDR1 LGHNA, CDR2 YNFKEQ. With V trimmed by 0 bases and J by 6 bases, 5 bases remained unmatched. The CDR3 covers 17 residues. DNA of the CDR3: TGTGCCAGCAGCCAAGAACTAGCGGGGGGGCGGGTCAATGAGCAGTTCTTC. The encoded protein is CASSQELAGGRVNEQFF.

The genes are TRBV9 and TRBJ1-1; D gene ambiguous. The CDR3 consists of 14 residues. Trimming took off 0 bases at V and 0 bases at J, with 6 bases between the two ends. Germline values: CDR1 SGDLS, CDR2 YYNGEE. The CDR3 DNA is TGTGCCAGCAGCGTAGCGCAGATGAACACTGAAGCTTTCTTT. Amino acid sequence: CASSVAQMNTEAFF. Variable domain in full (rest from reference TRBV9 and TRBJ1-1): DSGVTQTPKHLITATGQRVTLRCSPRSGDLSVYWYQQSLDQGLQFLIQYYNGEERAKGNILERFSAQQFPDLHSELNLSSLELGDSALYFCASSVAQMNTEAFFGQGTRLTVV.

The V gene is TRBV10-3, the J gene TRBJ2-1; 10 positions agree with TRBD1. There are 17 residues in the CDR3. V shed 0 bases, J shed 8 bases, and the junction held 10 bases outside the gene matches. Germline assignment: CDR1 ENHRY and CDR2 SYGVKD. The CDR3 sequence is CAISESLGTGVPDEQFF. CDR3 DNA: TGTGCCATCAGTGAGTCGCTAGGGACAGGGGTACCGGATGAGCAGTTCTTC.

The CDR3 coding sequence is TGTGCCAGCAGTTACGAGGGACAGTATTCCTACGAGCAGTACTTC. Its protein is CASSYEGQYSYEQYF. The genes are TRBV6-5 and TRBJ2-7; 7 bases are a match to TRBD1. The CDR3 runs 15 residues. V was clipped by 2 bases and J by 1 base; unmatched bases: 5. Germline assignment: CDR1 MNHEY and CDR2 SVGAGI.

The rearrangement joins TRBV5-1 to TRBJ2-1, with D maybe TRBD1 (6 bases). The CDR3 length is 16 residues. The germline gives CDR1 SGHRS, CDR2 YFSETQ. V was trimmed by 0 bases and J by 5 bases, leaving 15 bases between them. This CDR3 reads CASSLEGQGIDNEQFF. The CDR3 coding sequence is TGCGCCAGCAGCTTGGAGGGGCAGGGGATCGACAATGAGCAGTTCTTC.

The chain combines TRBV20-1 with TRBJ2-3; 7 bases match TRBD2. CDR1 and CDR2 (germline): DFQATT, SNEGSKA (reference sequence). J lost 0 bases, V lost 3 bases, and 6 bases had no gene match. The CDR3 runs to 15 residues. The CDR3 nucleotides read TGCAGTGCTAGTTCTCCGGGGGGAAGCACAGATACGCAGTATTTT. This codes for CSASSPGGSTDTQYF.

The J gene is TRBJ2-1, the V gene TRBV19; 14 bases match TRBD2. After removal of 2 bases from V and 9 bases from J, the junction contained 9 bases not matched to a gene. This CDR3 has 17 amino acids. CDR1 LNHDA and CDR2 SQIVND come from the germline V gene (reference sequence). The chain's CDR3 is CASSIQGGLAGAVEQFF. CDR3 coding DNA: TGTGCCAGTAGTATACAAGGGGGACTAGCGGGGGCAGTTGAGCAGTTCTTC.

The chain uses TRBV5-4 and TRBJ2-7; 8 bases fit TRBD2. The trim removed 2 bases at V and 3 bases at J, leaving 7 bases unmatched. This CDR3 has 15 residues. CDR1 SGHNT and CDR2 YYREEE come from the germline V gene (reference sequence). CDR3 nucleotide sequence: TGTGCCAGCAGCTTAACTGCCGGGACTAGCTACGAGCAGTACTTC. As protein: CASSLTAGTSYEQYF.

The chain recombines TRBV2 with TRBJ2-7, with D possibly being TRBD1 (6 bases). Germline values: CDR1 SNHLY, CDR2 FYNNEI. The CDR3 extends over 13 amino acids. Trimming cost V 6 bases and J 5 bases, with 14 bases left between them. CDR3 sequence: CASSADSAHEQYF. DNA for the CDR3: TGTGCCAGCAGCGCGGACAGCGCACACGAGCAGTACTTC. The full variable domain, with the rest looked up from reference TRBV2 and TRBJ2-7, is EPEVTQTPSHQVTQMGQEVILRCVPISNHLYFYWYRQILGQKVEFLVSFYNNEISEKSEIFDDQFSVERPDGSNFTLKIRSTKLEDSAMYFCASSADSAHEQYFGPGTRLTVT.

The chain links TRBV19 to TRBJ1-3, with a tentative D call TRBD1 (5 bases). There are 14 residues in the CDR3. The V and J ends lost 7 bases and 0 bases respectively, with 10 bases between them. Germline CDR1 is LNHDA and CDR2 is SQIVND (reference sequence). The CDR3 here is CASTLQVSGNTIYF. CDR3 nucleotides: TGTGCCAGTACTTTACAGGTCTCTGGAAACACCATATATTTT.